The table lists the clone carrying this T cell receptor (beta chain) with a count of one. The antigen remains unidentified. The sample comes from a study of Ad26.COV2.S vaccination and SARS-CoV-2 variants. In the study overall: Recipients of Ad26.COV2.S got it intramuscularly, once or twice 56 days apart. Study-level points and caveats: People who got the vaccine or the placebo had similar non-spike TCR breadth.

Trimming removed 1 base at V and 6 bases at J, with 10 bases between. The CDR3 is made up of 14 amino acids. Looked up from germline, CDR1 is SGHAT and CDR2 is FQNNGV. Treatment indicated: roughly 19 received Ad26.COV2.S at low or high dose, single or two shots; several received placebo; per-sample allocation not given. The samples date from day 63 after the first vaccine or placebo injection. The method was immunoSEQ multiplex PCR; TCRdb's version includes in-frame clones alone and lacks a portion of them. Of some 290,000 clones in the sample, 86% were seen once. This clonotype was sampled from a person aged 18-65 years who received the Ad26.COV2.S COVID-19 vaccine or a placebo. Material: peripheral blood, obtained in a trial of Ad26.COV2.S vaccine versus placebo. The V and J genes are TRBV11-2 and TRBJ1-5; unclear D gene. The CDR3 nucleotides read TGTGCCAGCAGCTTAGGGGTAAGAGGTCAGCCCCAGCATTTT. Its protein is CASSLGVRGQPQHF.